Only a few counts were recorded for the clone carrying this TCR beta chain. Its matching antigen is unknown. Trimming left V 6 bases short and J 1 base short, with 10 bases between. This CDR3 has 14 residues. TCRdb independently ran MiXCR on the 5' RACE reads; one entry per CDR3 protein. This sample has 250,000 or so distinct CDR3 sequences; 15% to 20% occur once, and the top ten carry more than 25%. The data were taken from a study of CD8 T cells in ankylosing spondylitis. General study points: Matched ankylosing spondylitis synovial fluid reportedly showed significant enrichment of disease-linked clones.

This TCR came from a male donor with ankylosing spondylitis or in good health (not recorded which). Material: blood, either unsorted or a sorted T cell fraction (not recorded which). The chain has TRBV12-3 or TRBV12-4 and TRBJ1-5; D gene uncertain. The CDR3 bases are TGTGCCAGCAGCTACGCTCCGAGCAATCAGCCCCAGCATTTT. It yields the protein CASSYAPSNQPQHF.